Following are 18 T cell receptor beta chains from one sample sequenced in a study of T cell repertoires in cytomegalovirus infection. TCRdb reanalysed the reads using MiXCR and keeps one entry per CDR3 protein. Among approximately 750,000 distinct CDR3 sequences listed, about a third were seen once. Sequences were obtained from PBMCs. The receptors come from a human donor in good health (CMV status not recorded). Some clones in this sample may be carry-over from other donors' samples.

The chain uses TRBV5-6 and TRBJ2-5, with unresolved D. Germline V CDR1 and CDR2: SGHDT, YYEEEE. V was clipped by 5 bases and J by 5 bases, with 19 bases between them. CDR3 length: 15 residues. The CDR3 is CASRPRASQLETQYF. CDR3 coding DNA: TGTGCCAGCAGACCCCGTGCCAGCCAGCTGGAGACCCAGTACTTC.

The V and J genes are TRBV28 and TRBJ2-7, with a tentative D call TRBD1 (5 bases). This CDR3 comprises 14 residues. Trimming removed 7 bases from V and 1 base from J, with 14 bases in between. CDR1 MDHEN and CDR2 SYDVKM come from the germline V gene. CDR3 region: CASMTQGVSYEQYF. CDR3 DNA sequence: TGTGCCAGCATGACCCAGGGTGTTTCCTACGAGCAGTACTTC.

This clonotype has only a few counts. CDR3 nucleotides: TGTGCCAGCCACGGGACAGTAGATAATTCACCCCTCCACTTT. Its protein product is CASHGTVDNSPLHF. This chain uses TRBV28 with TRBJ1-6, with 7 bases fitting TRBD1. The V segment lost 8 bases and the J segment 5 bases; nucleotides outside the gene matches: 6. This CDR3 contains 14 residues. CDR1 is MDHEN and CDR2 is SYDVKM in the germline V gene. The complete variable domain, with remaining parts taken from reference TRBV28 and TRBJ1-6, reads DVKVTQSSRYLVKRTGEKVFLECVQDMDHENMFWYRQDPGLGLRLIYFSYDVKMKEKGDIPEGYSVSREKKERFSLILESASTNQTSMYLCASHGTVDNSPLHFGNGTRLTVT.

The chain is built from TRBV11-2 and TRBJ2-1; 11 nucleotides align to TRBD2. The CDR3 is made up of 16 amino acids. Germline CDR1 reads SGHAT; CDR2 reads FQNNGV. V was clipped by 5 bases and J by 9 bases; unmatched bases: 12. CDR3 in amino acids: CASSPLTSGIFTEQFF. DNA for the CDR3: TGTGCCAGCAGCCCGCTGACTAGCGGGATATTCACTGAGCAGTTCTTC.

V gene TRBV7-6 combines with J gene TRBJ2-2, with D hard to call. The CDR3 covers 13 residues. Deletions cut 5 bases from V and 6 bases from J, with 10 bases between. Per germline, CDR1 SGHVS and CDR2 FNYEAQ. CDR3 protein: CASSETIPGELFF. CDR3 in DNA: TGTGCCAGCAGCGAGACGATCCCCGGGGAGCTGTTTTTT.

The genes are TRBV19 and TRBJ2-1; 9 bases agree with TRBD2. The V gene end was trimmed by 3 bases and the J gene end by 4 bases; junction bases not matched to a gene: 7. The length of the CDR3 is 16 residues. The V gene's germline CDR1 is LNHDA and CDR2 SQIVND (reference sequence). In DNA, the CDR3 is TGTGCCAGTAGTATGCGTCTAGCGGGGATTTACAATGAGCAGTTCTTC. Translation gives CASSMRLAGIYNEQFF.

The chain recombines TRBV10-2 with TRBJ1-2; weak D call: TRBD1 (5 bases). V was trimmed by 0 bases and J by 9 bases, leaving 14 bases between them. The germline CDR1 and CDR2 sequences are WSHSY and SAAADI. The CDR3 is made up of 14 amino acids. In DNA form, the CDR3 reads TGCGCCAGCAGTGAGTCGGGCAGGGTTAATAGCTACACCTTC. Its translation: CASSESGRVNSYTF.

The chain has TRBV28 and TRBJ1-2, with a tentative D call TRBD1 (5 bases). Deletions cut 5 bases from V and 4 bases from J, with 8 bases between. Germline CDR1 is MDHEN and CDR2 is SYDVKM. This CDR3 has 12 amino acids. The CDR3 bases are TGTGCCAGCAGTGAGAGGGGCTATGGCTACACCTTC. Protein sequence: CASSERGYGYTF.

This clonotype occurred a few times. The V call is TRBV2, the J call TRBJ1-5; a possible D gene is TRBD1 (5 bases). The V gene lost 7 bases and the J gene lost 6 bases, with 16 bases spanning the gap. CDR3 length: 14 residues. The germline V gene encodes CDR1 SNHLY and CDR2 FYNNEI. The chain's CDR3 is CASTFGGSGQPQHF. CDR3 coding DNA: TGTGCCAGCACATTTGGGGGAAGCGGTCAGCCCCAGCATTTT.

In this sample, this clonotype turned up a few times. The chain is built from TRBV27 and TRBJ2-7; D is unclear. This CDR3 has 13 residues. Trimming removed 1 base at V and 4 bases at J, with 8 bases between. Germline loops: CDR1 MNHEY, CDR2 SMNVEV (reference sequence). CDR3 protein: CASSLFAAYEQYF. The CDR3 DNA is TGTGCCAGCAGTTTATTTGCGGCGTACGAGCAGTACTTC.

The chain has TRBV2 and TRBJ2-7; 7 bases match TRBD1. The CDR3 contains 13 residues. With 6 bases clipped from V and 3 bases from J, the junction kept 5 bases outside the gene matches. Germline CDR1 and CDR2: SNHLY and FYNNEI. This CDR3 reads CASRGDSFYEQYF. The CDR3 bases are TGTGCCAGCAGGGGGGACAGCTTCTACGAGCAGTACTTC.

This clonotype showed up just a few times. The chain links TRBV7-2 to TRBJ2-1; no clear D. CDR3 length equals 13 residues. The germline V gene has CDR1 SGHTA and CDR2 FQGNSA. V lost 0 bases to trimming and J lost 7 bases, with 7 bases between them. The CDR3 sequence is CASSLATANEQFF. CDR3 bases: TGTGCCAGCAGCTTAGCAACCGCAAATGAGCAGTTCTTC.

The sample holds a few counts of this clonotype. The chain recombines TRBV28 with TRBJ1-1, with D perhaps TRBD1 (6 bases). CDR1 MDHEN and CDR2 SYDVKM come from the germline V gene. The CDR3 contains 16 residues. V was trimmed by 3 bases and J by 5 bases, leaving 19 bases between them. Here the CDR3 DNA reads TGTGCCAGCAGTTTTAGTCGGGGGGCGGGCGTAACTGAAGCTTTCTTT. It translates to CASSFSRGAGVTEAFF. Full variable domain (outside the CDR3, taken from reference TRBV28 and TRBJ1-1): DVKVTQSSRYLVKRTGEKVFLECVQDMDHENMFWYRQDPGLGLRLIYFSYDVKMKEKGDIPEGYSVSREKKERFSLILESASTNQTSMYLCASSFSRGAGVTEAFFGQGTRLTVV.

At least ten counts were recorded for this clonotype. The J gene is TRBJ2-7, the V gene TRBV7-9; D gene ambiguous. V was clipped by 5 bases and J by 3 bases, with 5 bases between them. CDR1 is SEHNR, CDR2 FQNEAQ, per germline (reference sequence). The CDR3 consists of 11 residues. CDR3 nucleotides: TGTGCCAGCAGCCCCCTCTACGAGCAGTACTTC. It translates to CASSPLYEQYF.

This clonotype occurred a few times. The CDR3 here is CASSAPTGSGEKLFF. For the CDR3, the DNA is TGTGCCAGCAGCGCCCCGACAGGGAGTGGGGAAAAACTGTTTTTT. The chain links TRBV7-9 to TRBJ1-4; 7 nucleotides agree with TRBD1. The length of the CDR3 is 15 residues. The germline gives CDR1 SEHNR, CDR2 FQNEAQ (reference sequence). After removal of 5 bases from V and 8 bases from J, the junction contained 11 bases not matched to a gene.

This clonotype was observed a handful of times. V and J are TRBV15 and TRBJ2-5; D remains unclear. This CDR3 is 14 amino acids long. Germline loops: CDR1 LNHNV, CDR2 YYDKDF (reference sequence). The V end lost 5 bases, the J end lost 6 bases, and 16 bases lay between the germline ends. The CDR3 sequence is CATSEERAIKTQYF. The CDR3 DNA sequence: TGTGCCACCAGCGAAGAACGTGCAATAAAGACCCAGTACTTC.

This clonotype appeared many times. In DNA, the CDR3 is TGTGCCAGCAGCTTTACCCCGGGGGGTGAGACCCAGTACTTC. Translated, it gives CASSFTPGGETQYF. The chain links TRBV7-8 to TRBJ2-5; 7 bases agree with TRBD2. V shed 3 bases and J 5 bases; nucleotides not matched to a gene: 6. Germline V gives CDR1 SGHVS, CDR2 FQNEAQ. The CDR3 length is 14 residues.

The gene calls are TRBV12-3 or TRBV12-4 and TRBJ2-5, with D perhaps TRBD2 (6 bases). This CDR3 comprises 14 residues. Trimming took 3 bases from V and 9 from J, leaving 17 bases between them. Here the CDR3 DNA reads TGTGCCAGCAGTTTGTCCCAGGGACTTAGGGCCCAGTACTTC. This codes for CASSLSQGLRAQYF.